A single sample is the source of the 22 T cell receptor beta chains below, sequenced in a study of molecular identifiers for immune sequencing clone quantification. TCRdb called the PCR reads again in MiXCR, with one record for every CDR3 protein. The sample lists about half a million distinct CDR3 sequences; around a fifth were seen once. The specimen sequenced was naive CD8+ T cells from blood, with Jurkat cell RNA spiked in. The subset: FACS-sorted CD8+CD4-CCR7+CD45RA+ naive T cells. All receptors derive from a human donor in good health. Some libraries in this study had Jurkat cell RNA spiked in.

This rearrangement joins TRBV30 to TRBJ2-6; D might be TRBD2 (5 bases). The CDR3 sequence is 14 residues long. V lost 0 bases and J 3 bases, leaving 6 bases between the germline ends. Germline values: CDR1 GTSNPN, CDR2 SVGIG (reference sequence). The CDR3 nucleotides read TGTGCCTGGAGTGTCGGGGTTGGGGCCAACGTCCTGACTTTC. Amino acids: CAWSVGVGANVLTF.

Worth noting for this clonotype: The junction and the germline gene differ at one end; a read error may be behind it. This chain joins TRBV4-3 and TRBJ1-3; 7 bases are shared with TRBD1. The CDR3 has 15 residues. Germline assignment: CDR1 LGHNA and CDR2 YSLEER. The CDR3 DNA reads TGCACCAGCAGCCAGGAGGACAGGTCTGGAAACACCATATATTTT. As protein: CTSSQEDRSGNTIYF.

The chain carries TRBV14 and TRBJ2-7; D is unclear. Per the germline V gene, CDR1 is SGHDN and CDR2 is FVKESK. The CDR3 is 12 amino acids. V lost 0 bases to trimming and J lost 7 bases, with 7 bases between them. Here the CDR3 DNA reads TGTGCCAGCAGCCAAGACGTGAATGAGCAGTACTTC. Amino acids: CASSQDVNEQYF.

With respect to this clonotype: This may be a read error, as it is one base from a much larger clone. The conserved closing phenylalanine or tryptophan is absent in this CDR3, likely reflecting a read error. The rearrangement links TRBV5-1 to TRBJ1-5; a possible D gene is TRBD1 (5 bases). The germline CDR1 and CDR2 sequences are SGHRS and YFSETQ. Deletions cut 0 bases from V and 2 bases from J, with 9 bases between. CDR3 length: 15 amino acids. CDR3 in DNA: TGCGCCAGCAGCTTGGGGGGGGTTGGCAATCAGCCCCAGCATTCT. Protein: CASSLGGVGNQPQHS.

This clonotype has at least ten counts. The chain couples TRBV7-2 to TRBJ2-3; TRBD2 agrees at 10 bases. There are 16 residues in the CDR3. Trimming at V came to 3 bases and at J to 2 bases, leaving 5 bases not matched to a gene. Germline-derived CDR1 and CDR2 are SGHTA and FQGNSA. CDR3 loop: CASSFLSGGYTDTQYF. CDR3 DNA: TGTGCCAGCAGCTTCCTTAGCGGGGGGTACACAGATACGCAGTATTTT. The entire variable domain, with the rest obtained from reference TRBV7-2 and TRBJ2-3, is as follows: GAGVSQSPSNKVTEKGKDVELRCDPISGHTALYWYRQSLGQGLEFLIYFQGNSAPDKSGLPSDRFSAERTGGSVSTLTIQRTQQEDSAVYLCASSFLSGGYTDTQYFGPGTRLTVL.

This clonotype was observed a single time. This sequence joins TRBV13 and TRBJ2-7, with D possibly called TRBD1 or TRBD2 (5 bases each). Trimming pared 1 base from V and 5 bases from J, leaving 9 bases between. The length of the CDR3 is 13 residues. Germline assignment: CDR1 PRHDT and CDR2 FYEKMQ (reference sequence). The CDR3 protein is CASSLVGEHEQYF. The CDR3, as DNA: TGTGCCAGCAGCTTAGTGGGGGAACACGAGCAGTACTTC.

This clonotype appeared once. This sequence may be a read error, since a much larger clone differs from it by one base. The rearrangement joins TRBV4-3 to TRBJ1-2; D remains ambiguous. This CDR3 has 15 residues. The V gene's germline CDR1 is LGHNA and CDR2 YSLEER. CDR3 coding DNA: TGCGCCAGCAGCCAAGATTTAACCACAAACTATGGCTACGCCTTC. Amino acid sequence: CASSQDLTTNYGYAF.

With respect to this clonotype: A read error may be the cause here, since a much bigger clone is one base away. This rearrangement joins TRBV20-1 to TRBJ2-7, with TRBD2 identical over 10 bases. The trim removed 6 bases at V and 0 bases at J, leaving 17 bases unmatched. This CDR3 has 18 residues. Germline loops: CDR1 DFQATT, CDR2 SNEGSKA (reference sequence). The CDR3 loop is CSADRTSGGKGFSYEQYF. The CDR3 DNA reads TGCAGTGCAGATCGGACTAGCGGAGGGAAAGGGTTCTCCTACGAGCAGTACTTC.

This clonotype was seen ten or more times. The rearrangement links TRBV24-1 to TRBJ2-2; no firm D call. This CDR3 is 12 amino acids long. Germline CDR1 reads KGHDR; CDR2 reads SFDVKD. V lost 3 bases, J lost 5 bases, and 3 bases lay in between. CDR3 amino acids: CATSDRTGELFF. DNA of the CDR3: TGTGCCACCAGTGATAGGACCGGGGAGCTGTTTTTT.

For this clonotype: A much larger clone lies a single base off, so this may be a read error. V and J are TRBV27 and TRBJ1-1; 8 bases agree with TRBD1. The CDR3 covers 14 residues. CDR1 is MNHEY, CDR2 SMNVEV, per germline (reference sequence). The CDR3 loop reads CASSWTGRNTEALF. CDR3 nucleotides: TGTGCCAGCAGTTGGACAGGGAGGAACACTGAAGCTCTCTTT.

This clonotype was counted between two and nine times. V gene TRBV7-2 combines with J gene TRBJ1-1; no reliable D call. Germline V gene lookup returns CDR1 SGHTA and CDR2 FQGNSA. V gave up 2 bases and J gave up 0 bases, with 7 bases separating them. The CDR3 covers 14 residues. The DNA of the CDR3 is TGTGCCAGCAGCTTATTCGGAATGAACACTGAAGCTTTCTTT. Residues: CASSLFGMNTEAFF.

Only a few counts were recorded for this clonotype. V usage is TRBV28 and J usage is TRBJ1-2; unclear D gene. Looked up from germline, CDR1 is MDHEN and CDR2 is SYDVKM. This CDR3 region has 15 residues. Deletions cut 3 bases from V and 2 bases from J, with 13 bases between. This chain's CDR3 is CASSFWARRNYGYTF. DNA for the CDR3: TGTGCCAGCAGTTTTTGGGCAAGAAGAAACTATGGCTACACCTTC.

The rearrangement joins TRBV4-1 to TRBJ2-7, with 10 bases matching TRBD2. From germline, CDR1 is MGHRA and CDR2 YSYEKL. The V and J ends lost 0 bases and 1 base, in that order; junction bases with no gene match: 3. The CDR3 sequence is 16 residues long. In DNA form, the CDR3 reads TGCGCCAGCAGCCAAGATCCTAGCGGGGGATCCTACGAGCAGTACTTC. As protein: CASSQDPSGGSYEQYF.

This clonotype was observed at least ten times. The chain links TRBV4-3 to TRBJ1-5; D not resolved. V was shortened by 0 bases and J by 5 bases, with 5 bases between the two germline ends. Looked up from germline, CDR1 is LGHNA and CDR2 is YSLEER. This CDR3 comprises 13 residues. The CDR3 spells CASSQERHQPQHF. The CDR3 nucleotides are TGCGCCAGCAGCCAAGAGAGGCATCAGCCCCAGCATTTT.

V usage is TRBV29-1 and J usage is TRBJ1-1; possibly TRBD1 for D (5 bases). The CDR3 runs 13 residues. Looked up from germline, CDR1 is SQVTM and CDR2 is ANQGSEA. Trimming removed 7 bases at V and 5 bases at J, with 17 bases between. CDR3 loop: CSGLGGRETEAFF. The CDR3, as DNA: TGCAGCGGGCTCGGGGGGAGAGAGACTGAAGCTTTCTTT.

V usage is TRBV27 and J usage is TRBJ1-6; no definite D call. V lost 8 bases, J lost 0 bases, and 11 bases lay in between. Germline CDR1 MNHEY, CDR2 SMNVEV (reference sequence). There are 15 residues in the CDR3. In DNA form, the CDR3 reads TGTGCCAGCGGGGAACTTGGCTCCTATAATTCACCCCTCCACTTT. Encoded protein: CASGELGSYNSPLHF.

With respect to this clonotype: This may stem from a read error, because a much larger clone lies one nucleotide away. The chain is built from TRBV9 and TRBJ1-1; D unclear. CDR1 is SGDLS and CDR2 is YYNGEE in the germline V gene. This CDR3 has 10 residues. CDR3 loop: CATRETGAFF. The CDR3 DNA follows: TGTGCCACCCGGGAAACTGGAGCTTTCTTT. Using reference TRBV9 and TRBJ1-1 for the parts outside the CDR3, the full variable domain is DSGVTQTPKHLITATGQRVTLRCSPRSGDLSVYWYQQSLDQGLQFLIQYYNGEERAKGNILERFSAQQFPDLHSELNLSSLELGDSALYFCATRETGAFFGQGTRLTVV.

This clonotype has ten or more counts. The rearrangement links TRBV29-1 to TRBJ2-3; the D gene is possibly TRBD2 (6 bases). The CDR3 has 10 residues. Germline loops: CDR1 SQVTM, CDR2 ANQGSEA. This chain's CDR3 is CSGGADTQYF. The CDR3 nucleotides read TGCAGTGGAGGGGCAGATACGCAGTATTTT.

The chain recombines TRBV6-5 with TRBJ1-6; a weak D match, TRBD1 (6 bases). V lost 2 bases to trimming and J lost 9 bases, with 8 bases between them. This CDR3 has 13 residues. Germline values: CDR1 MNHEY, CDR2 SVGAGI. Here the CDR3 reads CASSYQGTSPLHF. CDR3 bases: TGTGCCAGCAGTTACCAGGGGACTTCACCCCTCCACTTT.

This clonotype was recorded a few times. The chain combines TRBV10-3 with TRBJ2-1; D is unresolved. The germline gives CDR1 ENHRY, CDR2 SYGVKD. CDR3 length equals 14 residues. Trimming cost V 6 bases and J 2 bases, with 11 bases left between them. The CDR3 region has the DNA TGTGCCATCAGCAACGGTTCTCCCTACAATGAGCAGTTCTTC. Residues: CAISNGSPYNEQFF.

This clonotype was seen at least ten times. The chain has TRBV2 and TRBJ1-5, with D hard to call. V was trimmed by 1 base and J by 7 bases, leaving 17 bases between them. There are 16 residues in the CDR3. CDR1 is SNHLY, CDR2 FYNNEI, per germline. The CDR3: CASSEEASPIGQPQHF. CDR3 DNA: TGTGCCAGCAGTGAAGAGGCCAGCCCCATAGGGCAGCCCCAGCATTTT.

This clonotype was counted ten times or more. The chain combines TRBV3-1 with TRBJ2-5, with 9 positions matching TRBD2. Trimming took 1 base from V and 1 from J; bases not matched to a gene: 1. CDR1 is LGHDT, CDR2 YNNKEL, per germline (reference sequence). CDR3 size: 15 residues. The chain's CDR3 is CASSQGLAVQETQYF. CDR3 nucleotide sequence: TGTGCCAGCAGCCAAGGACTAGCGGTCCAAGAGACCCAGTACTTC.